This T cell receptor (beta chain) was sequenced in a study of blood T cell repertoires in COVID-19. Turning to the study itself: Donors in the United States, Italy and Spain gave samples during acute or convalescent COVID-19. The analysed material was cDNA or gDNA that came from T cells, B-cell-depleted T cells, or PBMCs.

In the source study's methods: How many nucleated cells were present was estimated from reference gene primer amplification. Clones were sequenced by immunoSEQ multiplex PCR, and TCRdb holds only the in-frame ones, with some missing. The V and J calls and clone size are taken from that table; D and trimming were inferred from the DNA. The data contain around 260,000 clones, over 65% of them singletons. This clone has only a few counts. Sequencing was performed on peripheral blood. This TCR was recovered from a man aged 60-69 years who had recovered from COVID-19.

The CDR3 reads CASSYSRSGEQFF. Written as DNA, the CDR3 is TGTGCCAGCAGTTACTCGAGGTCCGGTGAGCAGTTCTTC. V is TRBV6-5 and J is TRBJ2-1; D gene uncertain. CDR1 is MNHEY, CDR2 SVGAGI, per germline. V was cut by 0 bases and J by 9 bases, with 9 bases left in between. CDR3 size: 13 residues.